This T cell receptor beta chain was obtained from a study of cytotoxic CD8 clonotypes in ibrutinib-treated CLL. Study information: Specimens for response were gathered following a median around a year of therapy, spanning 6 to 36. Sample averages reached 255,043 productive templates and over 85,000 productive rearrangements. Study-level results: Exceeding age-matched healthy donors, baseline clonality also tracked the counts of circulating CD8+ T cells.

Measured with immunoSEQ multiplex PCR; TCRdb has only the in-frame clones, and not every one. The sample consists of 150,000 to 200,000 clones, roughly 72% of them appearing once. Frozen PBMC stocks contributed approximately 1.9 micrograms of genomic DNA to the TCR beta libraries. This clone came up a few times. Its matching antigen is unknown. The source was PBMCs, collected after 24 months of ibrutinib treatment. This receptor was identified in a human donor with chronic lymphocytic leukemia.

CDR3 bases: TGTGCCAGCAGCCTAGAAGGGACCTCTGGGGCCAACGTCCTGACTTTC. It is translated as CASSLEGTSGANVLTF. The rearrangement joins TRBV7-2 to TRBJ2-6; either TRBD1 or TRBD2 may fit D (5 bases each). This CDR3 has 16 amino acids. Germline CDR1 is SGHTA and CDR2 is FQGNSA. Trimming stripped 5 bases from V and 0 bases from J, with 11 bases between.